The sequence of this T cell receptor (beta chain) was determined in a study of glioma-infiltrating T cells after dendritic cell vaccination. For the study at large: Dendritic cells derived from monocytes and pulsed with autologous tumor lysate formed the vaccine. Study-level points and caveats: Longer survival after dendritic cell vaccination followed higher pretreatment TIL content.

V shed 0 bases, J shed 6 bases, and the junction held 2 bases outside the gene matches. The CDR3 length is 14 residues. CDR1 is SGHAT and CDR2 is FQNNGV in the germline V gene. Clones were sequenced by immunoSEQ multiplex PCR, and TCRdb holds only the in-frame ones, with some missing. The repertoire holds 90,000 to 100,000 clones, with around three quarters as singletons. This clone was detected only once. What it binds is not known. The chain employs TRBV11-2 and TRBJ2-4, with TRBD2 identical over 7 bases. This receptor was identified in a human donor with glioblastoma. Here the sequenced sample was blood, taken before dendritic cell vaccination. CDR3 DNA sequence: TGTGCCAGCAGCTTAGAGGGGGGGGTAAACATTCAGTACTTC. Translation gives CASSLEGGVNIQYF.